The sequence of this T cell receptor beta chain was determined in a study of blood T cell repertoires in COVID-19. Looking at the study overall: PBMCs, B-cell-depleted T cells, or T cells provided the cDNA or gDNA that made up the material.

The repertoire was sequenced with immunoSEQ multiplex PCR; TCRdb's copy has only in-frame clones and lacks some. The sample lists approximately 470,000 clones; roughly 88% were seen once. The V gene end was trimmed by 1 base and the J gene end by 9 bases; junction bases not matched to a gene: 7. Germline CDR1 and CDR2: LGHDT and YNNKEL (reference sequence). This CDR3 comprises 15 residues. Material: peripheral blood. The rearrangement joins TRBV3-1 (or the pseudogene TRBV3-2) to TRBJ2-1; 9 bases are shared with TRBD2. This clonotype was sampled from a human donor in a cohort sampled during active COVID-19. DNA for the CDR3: TGTGCCAGCAGCCAAGGTAGCGGGAGCTCGGGTGAGCAGTTCTTC. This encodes CASSQGSGSSGEQFF.